Detailed here is one T cell receptor beta chain. These data originate in a study of blood T cell repertoires in COVID-19. In the study overall: Sites in the United States, Italy and Spain provided acute and convalescent COVID-19 samples. T cells, B-cell-depleted T cells, or PBMCs supplied cDNA or gDNA.

In terms of age and location, participants ranged from about 18 to 95 years and lived in around 22 US areas. Looked up from germline, CDR1 is SNHLY and CDR2 is FYNNEI. Deletions cut 7 bases from V and 2 bases from J, with 12 bases between. The CDR3 length is 13 residues. In the original workflow: Amplification from reference gene primers served as the basis for estimated nucleated cell counts. Measured with immunoSEQ multiplex PCR; TCRdb has only the in-frame clones, and not every one. V and J calls and clone size follow that table, whereas D and trimming were derived from the DNA. The sample carries about 310,000 clones, approximately 90% recorded once.

Sequenced material: PBMCs or T cells enriched from blood (not recorded which). The chain joins TRBV2 to TRBJ2-7; maybe TRBD1 (6 bases). This receptor was identified in a woman aged 18 to 35 who had recovered from COVID-19. CDR3 loop: CASKRGSTYEQYF. The CDR3 coding sequence is TGTGCCAGCAAAAGGGGGTCAACCTACGAGCAGTACTTC.